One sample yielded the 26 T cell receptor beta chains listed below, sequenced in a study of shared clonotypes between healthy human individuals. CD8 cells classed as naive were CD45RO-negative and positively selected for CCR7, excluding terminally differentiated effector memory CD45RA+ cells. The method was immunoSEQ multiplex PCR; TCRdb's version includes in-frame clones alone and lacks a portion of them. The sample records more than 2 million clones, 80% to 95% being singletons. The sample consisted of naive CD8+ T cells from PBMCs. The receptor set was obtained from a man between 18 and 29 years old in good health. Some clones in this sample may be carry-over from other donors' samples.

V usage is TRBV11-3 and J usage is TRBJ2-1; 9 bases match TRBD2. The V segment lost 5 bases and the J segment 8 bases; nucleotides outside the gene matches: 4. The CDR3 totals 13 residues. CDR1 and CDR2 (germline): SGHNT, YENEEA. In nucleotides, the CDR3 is TGTGCCAGCAGCGGACGACTAGCGGATGAGCAGTTCTTC. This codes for CASSGRLADEQFF.

CDR3 sequence: CASSLGAGNQPQHF. The CDR3 region has the DNA TGTGCCAGCAGCTTGGGGGCCGGGAATCAGCCCCAGCATTTT. V gene TRBV7-2 combines with J gene TRBJ1-5; tentative D call: TRBD1 (6 bases). The V gene lost 3 bases and the J gene lost 4 bases, with 10 bases spanning the gap. Germline lookup yields CDR1 SGHTA and CDR2 FQGNSA. The CDR3 covers 14 residues.

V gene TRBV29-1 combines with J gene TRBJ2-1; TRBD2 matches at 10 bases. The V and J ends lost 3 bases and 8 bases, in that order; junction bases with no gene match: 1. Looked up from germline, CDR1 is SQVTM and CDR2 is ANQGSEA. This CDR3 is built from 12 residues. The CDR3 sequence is CSVDLAGDEQFF. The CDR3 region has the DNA TGCAGCGTTGACCTAGCGGGAGATGAGCAGTTCTTC.

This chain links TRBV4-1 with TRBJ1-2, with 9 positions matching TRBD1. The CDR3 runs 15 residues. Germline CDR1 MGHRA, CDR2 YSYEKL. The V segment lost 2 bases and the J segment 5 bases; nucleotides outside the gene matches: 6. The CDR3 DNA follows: TGCGCCAGCAGCCAAATGGGGGACAGGGAATATGGCTACACCTTC. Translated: CASSQMGDREYGYTF.

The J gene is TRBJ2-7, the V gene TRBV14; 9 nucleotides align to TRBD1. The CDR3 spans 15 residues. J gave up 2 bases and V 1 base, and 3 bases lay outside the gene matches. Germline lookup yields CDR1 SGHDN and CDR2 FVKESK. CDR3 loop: CASSQGQGGTYEQYF. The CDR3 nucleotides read TGTGCCAGCAGCCAAGGACAGGGGGGGACCTACGAGCAGTACTTC.

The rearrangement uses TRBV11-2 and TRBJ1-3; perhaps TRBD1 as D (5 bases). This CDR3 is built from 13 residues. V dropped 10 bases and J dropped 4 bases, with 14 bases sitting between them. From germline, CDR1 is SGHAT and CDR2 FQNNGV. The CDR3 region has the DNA TGTGCCACCGAACCGGGGGTCGGAAACACCATATATTTT. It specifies CATEPGVGNTIYF. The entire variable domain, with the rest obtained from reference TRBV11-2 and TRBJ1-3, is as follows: EAGVAQSPRYKIIEKRQSVAFWCNPISGHATLYWYQQILGQGPKLLIQFQNNGVVDDSQLPKDRFSAERLKGVDSTLKIQPAKLEDSAVYLCATEPGVGNTIYFGEGSWLTVV.

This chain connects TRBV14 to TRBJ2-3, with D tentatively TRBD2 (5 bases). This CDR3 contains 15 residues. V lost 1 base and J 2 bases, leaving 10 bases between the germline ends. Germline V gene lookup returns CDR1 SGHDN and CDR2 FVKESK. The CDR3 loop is CASSQVSGYTDTQYF. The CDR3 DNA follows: TGTGCCAGCAGCCAAGTCTCGGGGTACACAGATACGCAGTATTTT.

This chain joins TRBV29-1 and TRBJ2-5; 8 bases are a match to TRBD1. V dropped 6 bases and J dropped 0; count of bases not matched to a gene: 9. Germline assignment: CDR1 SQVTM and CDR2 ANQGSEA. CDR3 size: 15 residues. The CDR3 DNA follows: TGCAGCGTCGACCCCGGACAGGGCTACCAAGAGACCCAGTACTTC. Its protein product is CSVDPGQGYQETQYF. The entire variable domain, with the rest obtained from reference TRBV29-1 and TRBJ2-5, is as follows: SAVISQKPSRDICQRGTSLTIQCQVDSQVTMMFWYRQQPGQSLTLIATANQGSEATYESGFVIDKFPISRPNLTFSTLTVSNMSPEDSSIYLCSVDPGQGYQETQYFGPGTRLLVL.

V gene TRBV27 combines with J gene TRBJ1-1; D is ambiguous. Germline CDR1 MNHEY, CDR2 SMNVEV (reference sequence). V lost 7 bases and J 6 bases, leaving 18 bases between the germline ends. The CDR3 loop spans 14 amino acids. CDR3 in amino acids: CASNSHRGTSEAFF. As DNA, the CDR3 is TGTGCCAGCAACTCTCACCGGGGAACCTCTGAAGCTTTCTTT.

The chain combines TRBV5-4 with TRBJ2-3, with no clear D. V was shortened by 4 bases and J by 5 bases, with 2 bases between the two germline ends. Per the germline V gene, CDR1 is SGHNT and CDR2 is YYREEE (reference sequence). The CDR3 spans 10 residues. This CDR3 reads CASSGDTQYF. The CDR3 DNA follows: TGTGCCAGCAGCGGAGATACGCAGTATTTT.

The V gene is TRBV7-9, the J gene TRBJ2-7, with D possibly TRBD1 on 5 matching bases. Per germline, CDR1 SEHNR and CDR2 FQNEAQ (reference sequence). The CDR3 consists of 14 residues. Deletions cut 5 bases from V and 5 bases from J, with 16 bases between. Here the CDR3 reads CASSAFRVGDEQYF. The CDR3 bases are TGTGCCAGCAGCGCATTCAGGGTAGGGGACGAGCAGTACTTC.

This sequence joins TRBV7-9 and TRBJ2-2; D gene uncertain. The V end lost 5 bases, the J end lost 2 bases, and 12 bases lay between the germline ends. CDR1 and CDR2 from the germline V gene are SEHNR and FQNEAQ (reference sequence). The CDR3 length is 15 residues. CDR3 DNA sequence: TGTGCCAGCAGCCCCCCGAGACACAACACCGGGGAGCTGTTTTTT. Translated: CASSPPRHNTGELFF.

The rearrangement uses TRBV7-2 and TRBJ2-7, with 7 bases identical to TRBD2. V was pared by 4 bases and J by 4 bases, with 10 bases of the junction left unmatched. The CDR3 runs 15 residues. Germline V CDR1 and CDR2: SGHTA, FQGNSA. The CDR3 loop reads CASSSASGPYYEQYF. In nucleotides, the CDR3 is TGTGCCAGCAGCTCGGCTAGCGGCCCTTATTACGAGCAGTACTTC.

CDR3 nucleotide sequence: TGTGCCAGTAGTAGAGACCGAACTTTGCCTAGGGACGAGACCCAGTACTTC. This encodes CASSRDRTLPRDETQYF. The rearrangement links TRBV19 to TRBJ2-5; the D gene could be TRBD1 or TRBD2 (5 bases each). Germline V gene data show CDR1 as LNHDA and CDR2 as SQIVND (reference sequence). This CDR3 spans 17 amino acids. V shed 4 bases and J shed 5 bases, with 23 bases lying between them.

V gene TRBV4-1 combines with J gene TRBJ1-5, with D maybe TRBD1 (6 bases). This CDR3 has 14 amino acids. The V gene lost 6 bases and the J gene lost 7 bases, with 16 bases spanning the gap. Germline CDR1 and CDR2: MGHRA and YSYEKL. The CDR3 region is CASSKVGQEQPQHF. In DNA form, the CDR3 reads TGCGCCAGCAGTAAAGTGGGACAAGAGCAGCCCCAGCATTTT.

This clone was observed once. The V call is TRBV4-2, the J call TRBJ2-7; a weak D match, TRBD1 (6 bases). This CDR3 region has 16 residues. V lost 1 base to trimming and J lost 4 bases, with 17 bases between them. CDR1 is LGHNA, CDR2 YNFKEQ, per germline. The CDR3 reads CASSQVQGSVEYEQYF. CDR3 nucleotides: TGTGCCAGCAGCCAAGTCCAGGGGTCGGTGGAATACGAGCAGTACTTC.

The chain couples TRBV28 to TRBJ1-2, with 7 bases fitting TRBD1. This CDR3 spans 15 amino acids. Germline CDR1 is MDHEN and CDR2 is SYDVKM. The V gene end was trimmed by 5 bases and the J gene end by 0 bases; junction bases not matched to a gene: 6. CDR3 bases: TGTGCCAGCAGTCCCAACAGGGGCACTAACTATGGCTACACCTTC. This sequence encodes CASSPNRGTNYGYTF.

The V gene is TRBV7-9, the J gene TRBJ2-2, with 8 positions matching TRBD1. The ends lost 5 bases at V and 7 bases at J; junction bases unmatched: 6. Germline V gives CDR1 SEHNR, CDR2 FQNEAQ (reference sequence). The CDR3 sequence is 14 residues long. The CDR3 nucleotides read TGTGCCAGCAGCAAGACAGGGGATAACGGGGAGCTGTTTTTT. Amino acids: CASSKTGDNGELFF.

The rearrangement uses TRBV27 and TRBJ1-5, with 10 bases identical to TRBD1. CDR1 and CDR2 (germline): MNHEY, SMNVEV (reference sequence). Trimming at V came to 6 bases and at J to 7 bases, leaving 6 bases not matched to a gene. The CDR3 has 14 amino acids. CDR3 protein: CASSDRGRWQPQHF. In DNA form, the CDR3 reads TGTGCCAGCAGCGACAGGGGGCGTTGGCAGCCCCAGCATTTT.

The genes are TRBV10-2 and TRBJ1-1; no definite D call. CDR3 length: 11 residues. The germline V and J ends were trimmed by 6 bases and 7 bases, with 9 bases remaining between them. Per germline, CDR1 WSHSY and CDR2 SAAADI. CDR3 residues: CASSEGVEAFF. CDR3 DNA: TGCGCCAGCAGCGAAGGCGTTGAAGCTTTCTTT.

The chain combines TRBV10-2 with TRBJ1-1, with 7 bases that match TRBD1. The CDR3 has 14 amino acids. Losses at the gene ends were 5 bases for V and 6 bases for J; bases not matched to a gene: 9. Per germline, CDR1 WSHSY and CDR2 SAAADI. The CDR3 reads CASSNSGGASEAFF. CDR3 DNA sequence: TGCGCCAGCAGTAACTCAGGGGGGGCCTCTGAAGCTTTCTTT.

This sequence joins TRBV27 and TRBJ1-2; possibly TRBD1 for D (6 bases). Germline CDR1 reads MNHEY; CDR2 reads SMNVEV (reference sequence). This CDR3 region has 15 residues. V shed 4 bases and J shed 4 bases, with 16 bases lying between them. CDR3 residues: CASSSPRTASYGYTF. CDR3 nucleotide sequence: TGTGCCAGCAGTTCCCCAAGGACAGCCAGCTATGGCTACACCTTC.

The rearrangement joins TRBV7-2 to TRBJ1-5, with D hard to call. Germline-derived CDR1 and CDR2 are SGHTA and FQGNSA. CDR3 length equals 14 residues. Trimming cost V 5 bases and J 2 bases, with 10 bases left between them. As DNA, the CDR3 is TGTGCCAGCAGCCCCGTTGGACGCAATCAGCCCCAGCATTTT. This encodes CASSPVGRNQPQHF. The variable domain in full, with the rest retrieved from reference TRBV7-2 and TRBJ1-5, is GAGVSQSPSNKVTEKGKDVELRCDPISGHTALYWYRQSLGQGLEFLIYFQGNSAPDKSGLPSDRFSAERTGGSVSTLTIQRTQQEDSAVYLCASSPVGRNQPQHFGDGTRLSIL.

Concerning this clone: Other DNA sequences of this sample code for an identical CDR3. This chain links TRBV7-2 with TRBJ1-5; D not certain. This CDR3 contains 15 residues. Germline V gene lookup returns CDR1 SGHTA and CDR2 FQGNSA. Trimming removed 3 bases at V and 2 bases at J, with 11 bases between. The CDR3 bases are TGTGCCAGCAGCTTGGGCCCCGGAGGCAATCAGCCCCAGCATTTT. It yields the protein CASSLGPGGNQPQHF.

The CDR3 reads CALLRGGLSGNTIYF. The CDR3 DNA is TGTGCCCTTCTCCGGGGAGGCCTCTCTGGAAACACCATATATTTT. V is TRBV25-1 and J is TRBJ1-3; D gene uncertain. This CDR3 has 15 amino acids. Germline V gene lookup returns CDR1 MGHDK and CDR2 SYGVNS. The V gene lost 11 bases and the J gene lost 0 bases, with 17 bases spanning the gap.

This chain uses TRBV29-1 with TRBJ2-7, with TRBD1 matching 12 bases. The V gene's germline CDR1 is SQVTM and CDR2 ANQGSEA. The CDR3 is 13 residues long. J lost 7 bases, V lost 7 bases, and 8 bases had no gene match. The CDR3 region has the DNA TGCAGCGCGTTGGGACAGGGGGCGTGGGAGCAGTACTTC. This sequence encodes CSALGQGAWEQYF.